The T cell receptor beta chain under discussion was sequenced for a study of HIV-infected patients and healthy controls. This clonotype was observed many times. cDNA was made from 500 ng RNA using alpha and beta constant primers. Each of the alpha and beta chains got its own library through chain-specific third strand synthesis with indices. Using its own MiXCR run on the 5' RACE reads, TCRdb lists one record per CDR3 protein. The repertoire has thousands of distinct CDR3 sequences, 5.8% of them found once; the top ten carry 7.7%. Whole blood was used without fractionation, so all unsorted peripheral T cells were included. CDR3 length: 11 residues. Germline values: CDR1 DFQATT, CDR2 SNEGSKA (reference sequence).

The chain is built from TRBV20-1 and TRBJ1-2, with no clear D. The sequencing input was blood. The sequence came from an adult in good health. The CDR3 DNA reads TGCAGGGCGTGGGGAGGGTCTGGCTACACCTTC. Its protein is CRAWGGSGYTF.